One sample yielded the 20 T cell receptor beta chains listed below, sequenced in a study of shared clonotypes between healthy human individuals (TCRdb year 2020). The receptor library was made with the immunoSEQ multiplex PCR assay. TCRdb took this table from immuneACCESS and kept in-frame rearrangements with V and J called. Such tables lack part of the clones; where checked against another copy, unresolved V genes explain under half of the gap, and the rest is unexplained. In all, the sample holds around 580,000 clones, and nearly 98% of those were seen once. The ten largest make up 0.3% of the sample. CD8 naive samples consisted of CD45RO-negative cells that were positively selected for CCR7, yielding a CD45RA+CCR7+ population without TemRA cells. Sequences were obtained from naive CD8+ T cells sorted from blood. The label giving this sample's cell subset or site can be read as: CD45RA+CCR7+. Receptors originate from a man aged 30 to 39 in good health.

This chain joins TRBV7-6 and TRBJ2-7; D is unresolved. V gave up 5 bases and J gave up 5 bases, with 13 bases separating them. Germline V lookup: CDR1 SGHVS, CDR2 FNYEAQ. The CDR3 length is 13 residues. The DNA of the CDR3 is TGTGCCAGCAGCCCCCACTTGGAAGACGAGCAGTACTTC. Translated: CASSPHLEDEQYF.

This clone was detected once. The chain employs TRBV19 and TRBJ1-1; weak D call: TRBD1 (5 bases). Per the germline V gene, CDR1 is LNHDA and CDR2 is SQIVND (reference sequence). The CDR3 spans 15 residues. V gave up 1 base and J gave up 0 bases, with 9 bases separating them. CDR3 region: CASSIARGMNTEAFF. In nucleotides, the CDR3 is TGTGCCAGTAGTATAGCTCGGGGGATGAACACTGAAGCTTTCTTT.

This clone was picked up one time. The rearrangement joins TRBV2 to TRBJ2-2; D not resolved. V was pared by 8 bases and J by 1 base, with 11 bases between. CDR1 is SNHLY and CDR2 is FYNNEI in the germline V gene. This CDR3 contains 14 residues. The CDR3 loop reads CASGVHLNTGELFF. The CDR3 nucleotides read TGTGCCAGCGGCGTCCACCTGAACACCGGGGAGCTGTTTTTT.

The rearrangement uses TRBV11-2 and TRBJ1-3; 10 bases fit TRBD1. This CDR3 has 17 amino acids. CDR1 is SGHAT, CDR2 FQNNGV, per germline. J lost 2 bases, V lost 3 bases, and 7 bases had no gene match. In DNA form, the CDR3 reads TGTGCCAGCAGCTTCGGGACAGGGGTCCGGGCTGGAAACACCATATATTTT. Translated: CASSFGTGVRAGNTIYF. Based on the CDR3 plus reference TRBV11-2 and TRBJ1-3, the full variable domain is EAGVAQSPRYKIIEKRQSVAFWCNPISGHATLYWYQQILGQGPKLLIQFQNNGVVDDSQLPKDRFSAERLKGVDSTLKIQPAKLEDSAVYLCASSFGTGVRAGNTIYFGEGSWLTVV.

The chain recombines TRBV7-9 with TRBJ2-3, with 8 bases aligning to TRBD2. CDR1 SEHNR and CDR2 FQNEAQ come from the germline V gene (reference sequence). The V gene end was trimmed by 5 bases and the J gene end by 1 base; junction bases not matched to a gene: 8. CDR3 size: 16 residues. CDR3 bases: TGTGCCAGCAGCCCACTTGGGACTAGTGGCACAGATACGCAGTATTTT. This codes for CASSPLGTSGTDTQYF.

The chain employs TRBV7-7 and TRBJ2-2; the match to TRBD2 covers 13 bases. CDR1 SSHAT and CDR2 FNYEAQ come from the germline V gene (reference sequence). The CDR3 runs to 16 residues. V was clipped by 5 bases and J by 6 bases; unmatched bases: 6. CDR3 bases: TGTGCCAGCAGCCCGGGACTAGCGGGAACGGCCGGGGAGCTGTTTTTT. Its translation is CASSPGLAGTAGELFF.

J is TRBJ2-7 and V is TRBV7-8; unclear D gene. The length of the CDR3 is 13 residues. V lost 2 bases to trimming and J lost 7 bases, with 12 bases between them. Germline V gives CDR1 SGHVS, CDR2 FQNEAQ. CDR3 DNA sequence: TGTGCCAGCAGCTTATCCTTCTTAGGGGAGCAGTACTTC. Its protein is CASSLSFLGEQYF.

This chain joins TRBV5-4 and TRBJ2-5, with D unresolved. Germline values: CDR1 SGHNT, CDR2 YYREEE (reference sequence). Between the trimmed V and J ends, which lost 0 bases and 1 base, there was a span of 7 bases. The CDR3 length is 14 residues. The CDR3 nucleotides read TGTGCCAGCAGCTTGGGGGCCTTCCAAGAGACCCAGTACTTC. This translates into CASSLGAFQETQYF.

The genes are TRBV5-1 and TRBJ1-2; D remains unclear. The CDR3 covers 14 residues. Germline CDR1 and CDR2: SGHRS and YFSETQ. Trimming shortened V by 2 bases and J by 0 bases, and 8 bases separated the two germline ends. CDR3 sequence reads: CASSFTTSNYGYTF. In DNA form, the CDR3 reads TGCGCCAGCAGCTTTACAACCTCTAACTATGGCTACACCTTC.

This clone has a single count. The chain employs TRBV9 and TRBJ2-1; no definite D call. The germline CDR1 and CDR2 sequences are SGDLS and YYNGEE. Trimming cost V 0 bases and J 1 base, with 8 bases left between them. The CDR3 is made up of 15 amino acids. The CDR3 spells CASSVGEGSYNEQFF. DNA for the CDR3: TGTGCCAGCAGCGTAGGCGAAGGGTCCTACAATGAGCAGTTCTTC.

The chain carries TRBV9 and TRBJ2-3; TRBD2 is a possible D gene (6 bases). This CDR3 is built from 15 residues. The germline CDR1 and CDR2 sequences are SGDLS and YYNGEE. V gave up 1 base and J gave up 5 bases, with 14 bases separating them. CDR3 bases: TGTGCCAGCAGCGTATGGGGACTCCAGAAAGATACGCAGTATTTT. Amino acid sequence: CASSVWGLQKDTQYF.

The CDR3 region has the DNA TGTGCCAGCAGCTTGGAACAGATCTACAATGAGCAGTTCTTC. Translating it yields CASSLEQIYNEQFF. The chain employs TRBV5-5 and TRBJ2-1; D gene uncertain. V shed 0 bases and J shed 3 bases, with 7 bases lying between them. In germline, CDR1 is SGHKS, CDR2 YYEKEE (reference sequence). The CDR3 contains 14 residues.

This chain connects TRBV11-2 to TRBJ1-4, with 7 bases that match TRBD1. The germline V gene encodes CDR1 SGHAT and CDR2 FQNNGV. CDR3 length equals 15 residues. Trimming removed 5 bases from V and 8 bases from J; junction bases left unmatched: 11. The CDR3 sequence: CASSRRGQGLEKLFF. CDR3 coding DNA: TGTGCCAGCAGCCGGAGGGGGCAGGGCTTGGAAAAACTGTTTTTT.

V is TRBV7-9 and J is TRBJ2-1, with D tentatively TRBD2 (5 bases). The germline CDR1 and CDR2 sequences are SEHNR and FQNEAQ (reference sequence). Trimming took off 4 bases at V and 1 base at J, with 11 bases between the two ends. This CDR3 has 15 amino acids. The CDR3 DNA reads TGTGCCAGCAGCTACCCGGGGAGTTCCTACAATGAGCAGTTCTTC. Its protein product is CASSYPGSSYNEQFF.

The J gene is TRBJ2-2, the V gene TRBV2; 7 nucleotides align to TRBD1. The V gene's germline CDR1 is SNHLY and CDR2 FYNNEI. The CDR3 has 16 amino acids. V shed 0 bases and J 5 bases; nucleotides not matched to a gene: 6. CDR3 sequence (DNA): TGTGCCAGCAGTGAAGCCAAGACAGGGCTAACCGGGGAGCTGTTTTTT. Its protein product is CASSEAKTGLTGELFF.

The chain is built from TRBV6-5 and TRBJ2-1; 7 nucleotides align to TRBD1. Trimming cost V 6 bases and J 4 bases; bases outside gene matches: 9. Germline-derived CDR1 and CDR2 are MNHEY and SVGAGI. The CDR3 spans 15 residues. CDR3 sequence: CASSRQGSDYNEQFF. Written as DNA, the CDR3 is TGTGCCAGCAGCCGACAGGGTTCGGATTACAATGAGCAGTTCTTC.

CDR3 amino acids: CASATVISTDTQYF. Written as DNA, the CDR3 is TGCGCCAGCGCGACAGTGATCAGCACAGATACGCAGTATTTT. The V gene is TRBV5-1, the J gene TRBJ2-3; D possibly corresponds to TRBD1 (5 bases). Trimming cost V 7 bases and J 0 bases, with 12 bases left between them. The CDR3 loop spans 14 amino acids. CDR1 is SGHRS, CDR2 YFSETQ, per germline.

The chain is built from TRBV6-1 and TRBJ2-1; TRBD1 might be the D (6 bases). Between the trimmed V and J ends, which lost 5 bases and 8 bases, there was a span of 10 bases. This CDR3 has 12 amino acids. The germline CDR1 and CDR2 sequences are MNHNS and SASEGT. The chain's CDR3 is CASSHQGHEQFF. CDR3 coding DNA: TGTGCCAGCAGTCATCAGGGGCATGAGCAGTTCTTC.

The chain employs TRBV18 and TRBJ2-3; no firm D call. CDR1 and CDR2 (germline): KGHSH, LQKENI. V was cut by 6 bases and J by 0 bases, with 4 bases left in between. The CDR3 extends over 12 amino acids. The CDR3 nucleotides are TGTGCCAGCTCCCAAAGCACAGATACGCAGTATTTT. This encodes CASSQSTDTQYF. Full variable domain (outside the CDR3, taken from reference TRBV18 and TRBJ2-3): NAGVMQNPRHLVRRRGQEARLRCSPMKGHSHVYWYRQLPEEGLKFMVYLQKENIIDESGMPKERFSAEFPKEGPSILRIQQVVRGDSAAYFCASSQSTDTQYFGPGTRLTVL.

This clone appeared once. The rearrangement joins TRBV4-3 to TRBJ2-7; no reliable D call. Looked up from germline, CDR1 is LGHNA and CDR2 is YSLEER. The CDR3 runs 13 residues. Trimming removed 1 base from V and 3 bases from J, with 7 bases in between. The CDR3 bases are TGCGCCAGCAGCCAAGGCCGCAACTACGAGCAGTACTTC. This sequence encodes CASSQGRNYEQYF.